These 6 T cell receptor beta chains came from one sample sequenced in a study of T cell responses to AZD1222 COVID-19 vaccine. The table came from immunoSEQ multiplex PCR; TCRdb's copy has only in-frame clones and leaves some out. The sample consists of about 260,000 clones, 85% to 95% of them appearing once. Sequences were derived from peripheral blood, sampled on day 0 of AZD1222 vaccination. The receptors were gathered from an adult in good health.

CDR3 region: CASSGLAASYEQYF. In nucleotides, the CDR3 is TGCGCCAGCAGCGGGTTAGCGGCTTCCTACGAGCAGTACTTC. This chain joins TRBV5-1 and TRBJ2-7; D is possibly TRBD2 (6 bases). The length of the CDR3 is 14 residues. V gave up 4 bases and J gave up 1 base, with 12 bases separating them. Germline V CDR1 and CDR2: SGHRS, YFSETQ.

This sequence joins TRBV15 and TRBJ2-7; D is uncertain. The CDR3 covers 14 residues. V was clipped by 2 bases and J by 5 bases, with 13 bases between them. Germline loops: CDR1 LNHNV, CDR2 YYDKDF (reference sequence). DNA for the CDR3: TGTGCCACCAGCAGACCGGCTCGCTGGGACGAGCAGTACTTC. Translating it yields CATSRPARWDEQYF.

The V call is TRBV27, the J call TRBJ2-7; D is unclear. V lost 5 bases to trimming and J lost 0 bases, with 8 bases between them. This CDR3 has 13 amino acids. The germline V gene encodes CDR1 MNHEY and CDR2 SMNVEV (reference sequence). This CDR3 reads CASSLLDSYEQYF. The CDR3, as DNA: TGTGCCAGCAGTCTCTTAGACTCCTACGAGCAGTACTTC.

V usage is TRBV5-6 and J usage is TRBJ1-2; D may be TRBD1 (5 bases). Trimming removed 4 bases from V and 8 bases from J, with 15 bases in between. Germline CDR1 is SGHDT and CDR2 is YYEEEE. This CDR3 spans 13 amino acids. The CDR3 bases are TGTGCCAGCAGCCTGGGACCCCGGGAGGGCTACACCTTC. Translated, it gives CASSLGPREGYTF.

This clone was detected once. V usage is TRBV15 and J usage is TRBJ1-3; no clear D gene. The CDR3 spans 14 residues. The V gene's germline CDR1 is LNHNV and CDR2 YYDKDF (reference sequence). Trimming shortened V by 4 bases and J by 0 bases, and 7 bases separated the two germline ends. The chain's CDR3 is CATSNGRSGNTIYF. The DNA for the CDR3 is TGTGCCACCAGCAATGGTCGCTCTGGAAACACCATATATTTT.

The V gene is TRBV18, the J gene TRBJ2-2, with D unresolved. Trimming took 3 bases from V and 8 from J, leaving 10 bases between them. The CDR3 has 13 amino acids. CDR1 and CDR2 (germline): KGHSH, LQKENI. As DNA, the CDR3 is TGTGCCAGCTCACCTGGGTCCGAGGGGGAGCTGTTTTTT. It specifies CASSPGSEGELFF.